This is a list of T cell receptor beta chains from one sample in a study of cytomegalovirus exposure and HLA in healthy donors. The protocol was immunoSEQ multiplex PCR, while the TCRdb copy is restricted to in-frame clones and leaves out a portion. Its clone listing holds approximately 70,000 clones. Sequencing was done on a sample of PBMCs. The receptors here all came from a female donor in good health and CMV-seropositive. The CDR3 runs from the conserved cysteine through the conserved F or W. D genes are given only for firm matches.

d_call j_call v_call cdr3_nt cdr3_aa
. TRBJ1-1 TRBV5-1 TGCGCCAGCAGCTTGACAGGGAAGAACACTGAAGCTTTCTTT CASSLTGKNTEAFF
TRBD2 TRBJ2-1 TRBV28 TGTGCCAGCGGGTTGGGACTAGCGGAGTACAATGAGCAGTTCTTC CASGLGLAEYNEQFF
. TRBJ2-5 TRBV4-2 TGTGCCAGCAGCCAAGATCTTCCCCAATGGGCAACAGGAGAGACCCAGTACTTC CASSQDLPQWATGETQYF
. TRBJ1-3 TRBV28 TGTGCCAGCAGCGACTTGAGCTCTGGAAACACCATATATTTT CASSDLSSGNTIYF
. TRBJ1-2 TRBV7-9 TGTGCCAGCAGCCCAGAGCCAGGGCGAGGCTACACCTTC CASSPEPGRGYTF
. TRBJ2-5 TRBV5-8 TGTGCCAGCAGCTTGGCCAAGCGAGGGGAGACCCAGTACTTC CASSLAKRGETQYF
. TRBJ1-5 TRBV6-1 TGTGCCAGCGAGGACAGCCTTAATCAGCCCCAGCATTTT CASEDSLNQPQHF
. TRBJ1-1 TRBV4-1 TGCGCCAGCAGCCCCTTCGGCCAGCCGGGCACTGAAGCTTTCTTT CASSPFGQPGTEAFF
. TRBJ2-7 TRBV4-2 TGTGCCAGCAGCTCAGAGCGCGCGGTGAACTCCTACGAGCAGTACTTC CASSSERAVNSYEQYF
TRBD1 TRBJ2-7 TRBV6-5 TGTGCCAGCAGTTACTCGGGACAGGGCGCCCTCTACGAGCAGTACTTC CASSYSGQGALYEQYF
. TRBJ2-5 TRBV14 TGTGCCAGCAGCCCCAGGGCAGGGGGGATCCAAGAGACCCAGTACTTC CASSPRAGGIQETQYF
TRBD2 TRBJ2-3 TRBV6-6 TGTGCCAGCAGCGGGACTAGCGGGAGGGTCACAGATACGCAGTATTTT CASSGTSGRVTDTQYF
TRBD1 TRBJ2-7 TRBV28 TGTGCCAGCAGTTCCCCGTCGACAGGGTTAGGAGGACAGTACTTC CASSSPSTGLGGQYF
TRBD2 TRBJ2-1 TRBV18 TGTGCCAGCTCAGTGCTAGCGGGCAAATTTTGGGACGACAATGAGCAGTTCTTC CASSVLAGKFWDDNEQFF
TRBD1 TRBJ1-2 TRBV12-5 TGTGCTAGTGCCCGGGACAGGGGCTATGGCTACACCTTC CASARDRGYGYTF
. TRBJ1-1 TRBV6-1 TGTGCCAGCAGCTTTACAGGGAACACTGAAGCTTTCTTT CASSFTGNTEAFF
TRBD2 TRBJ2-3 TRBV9 TGTGCCAGCAGCGTAAGCGGCGGGGGGGGCACAGATACGCAGTATTTT CASSVSGGGGTDTQYF
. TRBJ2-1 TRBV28 TGTGCCAGCAGTTTCTTGAGCAATGAGCAGTTCTTC CASSFLSNEQFF
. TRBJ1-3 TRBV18 TGTGCCAGCTCACAAATGACAGGCCGCTCTGGAAACACCATATATTTT CASSQMTGRSGNTIYF
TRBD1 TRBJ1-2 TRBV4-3 TGCGCCAGCAGCCAAGATCCAGGGGGCCGTGGCTACACCTTC CASSQDPGGRGYTF
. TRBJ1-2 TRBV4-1 TGCGCCAGCAGCCAAGCGTCGGGGATCTATGGCTACACCTTC CASSQASGIYGYTF
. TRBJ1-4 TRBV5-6 TGTGCCAGCAGCTACTACACAGGCAGGCTAAATGAAAAACTGTTTTTT CASSYYTGRLNEKLFF
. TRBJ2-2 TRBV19 TGTGCCAGTAGAAAGTGGGGGGACGCGAACACCGGGGAGCTGTTTTTT CASRKWGDANTGELFF
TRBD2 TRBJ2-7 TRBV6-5 TGTGCCAGTCGGGCTAGCGGGAGGGCCTACGAGCAGTACTTC CASRASGRAYEQYF
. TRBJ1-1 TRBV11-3 TGTGCCAGCAGCTTCCGACACATGAACACTGAAGCTTTCTTT CASSFRHMNTEAFF
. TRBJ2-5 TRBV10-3 TGTGCCATCAGTGCCAGGGAAGAGACCCAGTACTTC CAISAREETQYF
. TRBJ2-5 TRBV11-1 TGTGCCAGCAGCTTCGGAGGGGCAGACTCCCAAGAGACCCAGTACTTC CASSFGGADSQETQYF
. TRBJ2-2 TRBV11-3 TGTGCCAGCAGCTTAGACTCCGGCGGGGAGCTGTTTTTT CASSLDSGGELFF
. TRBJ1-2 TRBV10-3 TGTGCCATCAGCCAAGACCTAGACTATGGCTACACCTTC CAISQDLDYGYTF
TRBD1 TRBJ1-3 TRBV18 TGTGCCAGCTCACGGGACAGCTCTGGAAACACCATATATTTT CASSRDSSGNTIYF
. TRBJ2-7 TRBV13 TGTGCCAGCAGCTTAGTATACGAGCAGTACTTC CASSLVYEQYF
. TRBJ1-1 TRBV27 TGTGCCAGCAGTTTAGGGGCGAACACTGAAGCTTTCTTT CASSLGANTEAFF
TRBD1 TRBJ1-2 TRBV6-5 TGTGCCAGCAGGCCAGGGACAGATTATGGCTACACCTTC CASRPGTDYGYTF